These T cell receptor beta chains were read from a single sample in a study of T-cell memory formation after mild COVID-19. TCRdb recomputed calls from the 5' RACE reads with MiXCR, one row per CDR3 protein. The sample contains roughly 400,000 distinct CDR3 sequences, 15% to 20% of which appear only once. The specimen was PBMCs or a T cell subset sorted from them (not recorded which). These receptors were taken from a man aged 18 to 29 who had mild COVID-19 (a few samples of this study predate the infection). Cell type and time point are not known. Each CDR3 is given without its conserved first and last residue. Fields, in order: clone size, V gene, J gene, CDR3 protein. Rows may omit the clone size; those that give it use once, few, many or a size class.

abundance: -; v_gene: TRBV6-6; j_gene: TRBJ1-4; CDR3aa: ASSSSGTGVEKLF
abundance: once; v_gene: TRBV11-2; j_gene: TRBJ2-5; CDR3aa: ASRDNKWKETQY
abundance: many; v_gene: TRBV4-3; j_gene: TRBJ2-2; CDR3aa: ASSQDWGTGELF
abundance: -; v_gene: TRBV7-6; j_gene: TRBJ1-1; CDR3aa: ASSLTTLGQGLSTEAF
abundance: many; v_gene: TRBV4-1; j_gene: TRBJ1-2; CDR3aa: ASSQVFRPGDYGYT
abundance: few; v_gene: TRBV20-1; j_gene: TRBJ1-6; CDR3aa: SADGQGHSPLH
abundance: few; v_gene: TRBV10-3; j_gene: TRBJ2-4; CDR3aa: AISGDFETKNIQY
abundance: -; v_gene: TRBV4-2; j_gene: TRBJ2-7; CDR3aa: ASSQAGSLISEQY
abundance: -; v_gene: TRBV7-2; j_gene: TRBJ2-7; CDR3aa: ASSFDRRTYEQY
abundance: -; v_gene: TRBV4-1; j_gene: TRBJ1-5; CDR3aa: ASSHEGQGNQPQH
abundance: -; v_gene: TRBV29-1; j_gene: TRBJ2-3; CDR3aa: SVELADTQY
abundance: few; v_gene: TRBV7-2; j_gene: TRBJ1-1; CDR3aa: ASRLGGLEAF
abundance: -; v_gene: TRBV2; j_gene: TRBJ1-1; CDR3aa: ASSEALGATEAF
abundance: few; v_gene: TRBV14; j_gene: TRBJ2-2; CDR3aa: ASSRGTPGDGELF
abundance: -; v_gene: TRBV12-3/TRBV12-4; j_gene: TRBJ1-6; CDR3aa: ASSFGQLNSPLH
abundance: -; v_gene: TRBV7-2; j_gene: TRBJ2-1; CDR3aa: ASSGGLEGGEQF